These 24 T cell receptor beta chains share one sample of origin, sequenced in a study of cytotoxic CD8 clonotypes in ibrutinib-treated CLL. Assay used: immunoSEQ multiplex PCR; TCRdb lists only in-frame clones, some missing. Among some 140,000 clones listed, 79% were seen once. Sequencing used PBMCs, obtained after 12 months of ibrutinib treatment. Source of these receptors: a human donor with chronic lymphocytic leukemia.

This clone was recorded a few times. The rearrangement links TRBV7-3 to TRBJ2-3; 7 positions agree with TRBD2. The germline V gene encodes CDR1 SGHTA and CDR2 FQGTGA. The CDR3 loop spans 13 amino acids. J was trimmed by 12 bases and V by 5 bases; bases with no gene match: 11. Here the CDR3 reads CASSQASGAPQYF. The CDR3 DNA reads TGTGCCAGCAGCCAAGCGAGCGGGGCTCCACAGTATTTT.

The V and J genes are TRBV27 and TRBJ1-4, with D hard to call. Germline V gene lookup returns CDR1 MNHEY and CDR2 SMNVEV (reference sequence). The V and J ends lost 5 bases and 0 bases respectively, with 10 bases between them. The CDR3 runs to 15 residues. DNA for the CDR3: TGTGCCAGCAGTCCCCGTTATGCAACTAATGAAAAACTGTTTTTT. Its protein is CASSPRYATNEKLFF.

The chain has TRBV28 and TRBJ1-4; D perhaps matches TRBD1 (5 bases). The CDR3 loop spans 15 amino acids. Germline V gene data show CDR1 as MDHEN and CDR2 as SYDVKM. V was clipped by 10 bases and J by 6 bases, with 21 bases between them. CDR3 sequence: CATAGPPKSDEKLFF. The DNA of the CDR3 is TGTGCCACCGCGGGACCTCCTAAGTCGGATGAAAAACTGTTTTTT. The entire variable domain, with the rest obtained from reference TRBV28 and TRBJ1-4, is as follows: DVKVTQSSRYLVKRTGEKVFLECVQDMDHENMFWYRQDPGLGLRLIYFSYDVKMKEKGDIPEGYSVSREKKERFSLILESASTNQTSMYLCATAGPPKSDEKLFFGSGTQLSVL.

The chain recombines TRBV5-1 with TRBJ1-2; 10 nucleotides match TRBD1. The ends lost 4 bases at V and 8 bases at J; junction bases unmatched: 8. Germline V CDR1 and CDR2: SGHRS, YFSETQ. The CDR3 spans 14 residues. This CDR3 is CASSGFGQGEGYTF. The CDR3 DNA reads TGCGCCAGCAGCGGCTTTGGACAGGGGGAGGGCTACACCTTC.

This clone has only a few counts. This chain connects TRBV4-1 to TRBJ1-2, with D hard to call. This CDR3 contains 14 residues. Trimming took 4 bases from V and 5 from J, leaving 14 bases between them. Germline CDR1 reads MGHRA; CDR2 reads YSYEKL. The chain's CDR3 is CASSPTASGYGYTF. In nucleotides, the CDR3 is TGCGCCAGCAGCCCAACAGCATCGGGGTATGGCTACACCTTC.

As regards this clone: The junction shows a germline mismatch at one end, possibly a read error. The rearrangement links TRBV11-2 to TRBJ2-6; D is unclear. This CDR3 is built from 18 residues. Germline lookup yields CDR1 SGHAT and CDR2 FQNNGV. CDR3 DNA sequence: TGTGCCAGCAGCCTCGATGGAACAACAACAAAGTCGGGCCAACGTCCTGCTTTC. Translation: CASSLDGTTTKSGQRPAF.

V gene TRBV6-5 combines with J gene TRBJ1-5; D is possibly TRBD1 (5 bases). The V gene lost 3 bases and the J gene lost 3 bases, with 9 bases spanning the gap. The CDR3 covers 14 residues. In germline, CDR1 is MNHEY, CDR2 SVGAGI. The chain's CDR3 is CASSYDRSNQPQHF. The CDR3 DNA is TGTGCCAGCAGTTATGACAGATCCAATCAGCCCCAGCATTTT.

The rearrangement uses TRBV7-9 and TRBJ2-7; D gene unclear. Trimming took 5 bases from V and 3 from J, leaving 8 bases between them. The germline CDR1 and CDR2 sequences are SEHNR and FQNEAQ (reference sequence). This CDR3 comprises 12 residues. The CDR3 spells CASSMAFYEQYF. The DNA of the CDR3 is TGTGCCAGCAGCATGGCCTTCTACGAGCAGTACTTC.

CDR3 loop: CASSPRSELGEKLFF. The CDR3 DNA is TGTGCCAGCTCACCACGGAGCGAACTCGGGGAAAAACTGTTTTTT. V usage is TRBV18 and J usage is TRBJ1-4; D not certain. Trimming took off 1 base at V and 8 bases at J, with 14 bases between the two ends. This CDR3 is 15 amino acids long. CDR1 and CDR2 from the germline V gene are KGHSH and LQKENI. The full variable domain, completed using reference TRBV18 and TRBJ1-4, is NAGVMQNPRHLVRRRGQEARLRCSPMKGHSHVYWYRQLPEEGLKFMVYLQKENIIDESGMPKERFSAEFPKEGPSILRIQQVVRGDSAAYFCASSPRSELGEKLFFGSGTQLSVL.

Only a few counts were recorded for this clone. The rearrangement links TRBV19 to TRBJ1-1, with 9 positions matching TRBD1. Germline trimming cut 8 bases from V and 5 bases from J; bases unmatched to any gene: 6. CDR3 length equals 13 residues. Germline CDR1 reads LNHDA; CDR2 reads SQIVND (reference sequence). The DNA of the CDR3 is TGTGCCAGTGACAGGGGGAAGTTTACTGAAGCTTTCTTT. Its protein product is CASDRGKFTEAFF.

The V call is TRBV10-1, the J call TRBJ2-2, with 11 positions matching TRBD2. The V and J ends lost 2 bases and 6 bases, in that order; junction bases with no gene match: 8. Germline lookup yields CDR1 WNHNN and CDR2 SYGVQD (reference sequence). The length of the CDR3 is 17 residues. This chain's CDR3 is CASSERTSGSRAGELFF. In DNA, the CDR3 is TGCGCCAGCAGTGAGAGAACTAGCGGGAGTCGGGCCGGGGAGCTGTTTTTT.

The V gene is TRBV30, the J gene TRBJ2-1; 9 nucleotides align to TRBD1. In germline, CDR1 is GTSNPN, CDR2 SVGIG (reference sequence). The CDR3 consists of 15 residues. The trim removed 1 base at V and 8 bases at J, leaving 9 bases unmatched. In nucleotides, the CDR3 is TGTGCCTGGAGTGCGGGGACAGGGACCGGCGATGAGCAGTTCTTC. Protein: CAWSAGTGTGDEQFF.

V is TRBV27 and J is TRBJ2-3; 7 bases agree with TRBD2. CDR1 and CDR2 from the germline V gene are MNHEY and SMNVEV (reference sequence). Trimming cost V 5 bases and J 2 bases; bases outside gene matches: 4. The CDR3 length is 14 residues. The CDR3 nucleotides read TGTGCCAGCAGTAAGCGGGACTCCACAGATACGCAGTATTTT. This sequence encodes CASSKRDSTDTQYF.

This chain connects TRBV5-8 to TRBJ2-1; 8 nucleotides match TRBD1. Germline loops: CDR1 SGHTS, CDR2 YDEGEE. Trimming cost V 1 base and J 0 bases; bases outside gene matches: 6. This CDR3 has 17 amino acids. The CDR3 sequence: CASSLKTGASSYNEQFF. The CDR3 DNA reads TGTGCCAGCAGCTTGAAGACAGGGGCGAGCTCCTACAATGAGCAGTTCTTC.

The gene calls are TRBV6-5 and TRBJ2-1, with D possibly being TRBD2 (5 bases). The CDR3 consists of 14 residues. From germline, CDR1 is MNHEY and CDR2 SVGAGI. V lost 2 bases, J lost 6 bases, and 11 bases lay in between. CDR3: CASSYVASSNEQFF. In DNA, the CDR3 is TGTGCCAGCAGTTACGTTGCTAGCTCCAATGAGCAGTTCTTC.

V and J are TRBV29-1 and TRBJ2-7; D gene unclear. Germline CDR1 and CDR2: SQVTM and ANQGSEA. V shed 6 bases and J shed 5 bases, with 11 bases lying between them. The CDR3 contains 11 residues. The DNA for the CDR3 is TGCAGCGTAGAAACCACGGACGAGCAGTACTTC. Protein product: CSVETTDEQYF.

The chain recombines TRBV5-1 with TRBJ2-1, with D maybe TRBD2 (6 bases). CDR3 length equals 13 residues. V was shortened by 0 bases and J by 8 bases, with 9 bases between the two germline ends. Germline V lookup: CDR1 SGHRS, CDR2 YFSETQ. The CDR3 sequence is CASSLELAYEQFF. CDR3 coding DNA: TGCGCCAGCAGCTTGGAGCTAGCGTATGAGCAGTTCTTC.

The chain is built from TRBV6-5 and TRBJ2-3; D gene uncertain. CDR3 size: 14 residues. The ends were cut back, 0 bases at V and 4 bases at J, with 8 bases in the middle. The germline V gene encodes CDR1 MNHEY and CDR2 SVGAGI. The CDR3 DNA follows: TGTGCCAGCAGTTACTCGGGAACCCCAGATACGCAGTATTTT. Translating gives CASSYSGTPDTQYF.

The chain recombines TRBV25-1 with TRBJ2-7; maybe TRBD2 (5 bases). The germline V and J ends were trimmed by 1 base and 4 bases, with 20 bases remaining between them. The CDR3 spans 17 residues. CDR1 MGHDK and CDR2 SYGVNS come from the germline V gene. Written as DNA, the CDR3 is TGTGCCAGCAGTGAATCTAACACGGGGAGAGGTAGATACGAGCAGTACTTC. Amino acids: CASSESNTGRGRYEQYF.

The V and J genes are TRBV25-1 and TRBJ2-2, with TRBD1 matching over 10 bases. This CDR3 has 15 amino acids. Germline CDR1 is MGHDK and CDR2 is SYGVNS. Trimming took 2 bases from V and 3 from J; bases not matched to a gene: 0. This chain's CDR3 is CASSEGQGDTGELFF. The CDR3, as DNA: TGTGCCAGCAGTGAAGGACAGGGGGACACCGGGGAGCTGTTTTTT.

V gene TRBV4-2 combines with J gene TRBJ1-3, with D hard to call. This CDR3 spans 16 amino acids. The germline V and J ends were trimmed by 0 bases and 0 bases, with 9 bases remaining between them. The germline CDR1 and CDR2 sequences are LGHNA and YNFKEQ. The CDR3 DNA sequence: TGTGCCAGCAGCCAAGATTGGCGAACCTCTGGAAACACCATATATTTT. Amino acids: CASSQDWRTSGNTIYF.

CDR3 amino acids: CASSSSGTDTQYF. CDR3 DNA sequence: TGTGCCAGCAGTTCCTCAGGGACAGATACGCAGTATTTT. The chain links TRBV6-6 to TRBJ2-3; TRBD1 is a possible D gene (5 bases). The CDR3 consists of 13 residues. Trimming cost V 4 bases and J 3 bases, with 8 bases left between them. Germline loops: CDR1 MNHNY, CDR2 SVGAGI (reference sequence).

The chain carries TRBV4-2 and TRBJ1-2, with TRBD1 matching over 9 bases. Trimming took 0 bases from V and 4 from J; bases not matched to a gene: 9. The CDR3 runs to 17 residues. In germline, CDR1 is LGHNA, CDR2 YNFKEQ. This chain's CDR3 is CASSQDRTGVGVYGYTF. Here the CDR3 DNA reads TGTGCCAGCAGCCAAGACAGGACAGGGGTGGGCGTCTATGGCTACACCTTC.

The V gene is TRBV10-2, the J gene TRBJ1-1, with D possibly being TRBD1 (6 bases). CDR3 length equals 13 residues. V lost 6 bases, J lost 5 bases, and 13 bases lay in between. Germline CDR1 and CDR2: WSHSY and SAAADI. The CDR3 coding sequence is TGCGCCAGCAGGACAGGAGCCGGGACTGAAGCTTTCTTT. It encodes CASRTGAGTEAFF.